One sample yielded the 4 T cell receptor beta chains listed below, sequenced in a study of blood T cell repertoires in COVID-19. This table comes from immunoSEQ multiplex PCR, and its TCRdb copy is limited to in-frame clones, with some not included. The sample lists about 64,000 clones; 80% to 95% were seen once. Sequenced sample: peripheral blood. The receptors here all came from an elderly woman with active COVID-19.

This clone was counted ten times or more. The chain employs TRBV6-6 and TRBJ1-1; no firm D call. The CDR3 spans 12 residues. Germline-derived CDR1 and CDR2 are MNHNY and SVGAGI (reference sequence). V lost 0 bases to trimming and J lost 7 bases, with 6 bases between them. DNA of the CDR3: TGTGCCAGCAGTTACTCGCAGATTGAAGCTTTCTTT. Protein sequence: CASSYSQIEAFF.

In this sample, this clone turned up once. V is TRBV29-1 and J is TRBJ2-1, with 7 positions matching TRBD1. This CDR3 spans 12 amino acids. Unmatched junction bases numbered 6, after V lost 5 bases and J lost 8 bases. From germline, CDR1 is SQVTM and CDR2 ANQGSEA. The CDR3 protein is CSVQDRTDEQFF. CDR3 nucleotides: TGCAGCGTTCAGGACAGGACGGATGAGCAGTTCTTC.

In this sample, this clone turned up once. For the CDR3, the DNA is TGTGCCAGCAGGCCTCCTTTCGGGACTAGCGGCACAGATACGCAGTATTTT. Translating it yields CASRPPFGTSGTDTQYF. The chain carries TRBV28 and TRBJ2-3; 10 nucleotides match TRBD2. The CDR3 spans 17 residues. J lost 1 base, V lost 6 bases, and 10 bases had no gene match. From germline, CDR1 is MDHEN and CDR2 SYDVKM.

This clone is a singleton in its sample. The chain couples TRBV14 to TRBJ2-1; a weak D match, TRBD2 (6 bases). Trimming removed 0 bases from V and 3 bases from J, with 15 bases in between. This CDR3 is 17 amino acids long. The V gene's germline CDR1 is SGHDN and CDR2 FVKESK. This CDR3 is CASSQDEGVADYNEQFF. The CDR3 nucleotides read TGTGCCAGCAGCCAAGACGAGGGAGTAGCGGACTACAATGAGCAGTTCTTC.